This T cell receptor beta chain came from a study of CD8+ T cells in alopecia areata. Comments on this clone: Its antigen is not identified.

Extracted RNA was reverse transcribed, and the resulting cDNA served as sequencing template. TCRdb's copy holds only in-frame clones and misses some; the assay was immunoSEQ multiplex PCR. The data contain over 90,000 clones, around 59% of them seen just once; the ten biggest clones take up about 9%. PBMCs, the starting material, were the source of sorted CD4+ and CD8+ T cells. Points from the study as a whole: An increase in clonality over normal scalp was evident in lesional scalp, especially alopecia totalis/universalis.

Germline CDR1 and CDR2: SNHLY and FYNNEI. Unmatched junction bases numbered 9, after V lost 6 bases and J lost 5 bases. CDR3 length equals 14 residues. The TCR comes from a human donor in good health. Sequenced sample: CD4+ T cells sorted from blood. The V and J genes are TRBV2 and TRBJ2-5, with TRBD1 matching over 7 bases. The chain's CDR3 is CASSRGQARETQYF. The CDR3 nucleotides read TGTGCCAGCAGCCGCGGACAGGCCAGGGAGACCCAGTACTTC. The full variable domain, in which reference TRBV2 and TRBJ2-5 provide the parts outside the CDR3, is EPEVTQTPSHQVTQMGQEVILRCVPISNHLYFYWYRQILGQKVEFLVSFYNNEISEKSEIFDDQFSVERPDGSNFTLKIRSTKLEDSAMYFCASSRGQARETQYFGPGTRLLVL.